This is a list of T cell receptor beta chains from one sample in a study of OX40 agonist ivuxolimab in advanced cancers. The assay was immunoSEQ multiplex PCR, and TCRdb's table has in-frame clones only and misses some. The data show 75,000 to 95,000 clones, with roughly nine tenths seen just once and about 2.3% held by the top ten. The sample in question was CD4+ or CD8+ T cells sorted from blood, obtained in a trial of the OX40 agonist ivuxolimab. The receptors shown here come from an adult with an advanced solid tumor such as melanoma, head and neck, liver or kidney cancer. Both conserved end residues are part of each CDR3. The D gene is left open where the match is weak. The size field is filled for only some rows; it gives once, few, many or a size class.

J,length,V,size,D,DNA,CDR3
TRBJ2-1,13,TRBV5-1,-,TRBD2,TGCGCCAGCCGCGGGGGTACCTACAATGAGCAGTTCTTC,CASRGGTYNEQFF
TRBJ1-5,15,TRBV2,few,TRBD1,TGTGCCAGCAGTCCCGACAGGGGGAGCAATCAGCCCCAGCATTTT,CASSPDRGSNQPQHF
TRBJ2-7,14,TRBV5-1,once,-,TGCGCCAGCAGCTTGGTGTCCTATGGGGTCGAGCAGTACTTC,CASSLVSYGVEQYF
TRBJ1-2,15,TRBV28,few,TRBD1,TGTGCCAGCAGTTTGGGCGGACAGGGAACGGGGGGCTACACCTTC,CASSLGGQGTGGYTF
TRBJ2-7,15,TRBV5-1,-,-,TGCGCCAGCAGCTTGGCGGCAGGGGCGAACTACGAGCAGTACTTC,CASSLAAGANYEQYF
TRBJ2-3,15,TRBV4-3,-,TRBD2,TGCGCCAGCAGCCAAGAAGGGACTAACACAGATACGCAGTATTTT,CASSQEGTNTDTQYF
TRBJ2-3,14,TRBV5-1,once,TRBD2,TGCGCCAGCAGCCAGGGACTAGCGGGAGTTGTGCAGTATTTT,CASSQGLAGVVQYF
TRBJ2-7,15,TRBV28,-,TRBD1,TGTGCCAGCATCAACGGACAGGGAATCTCCTACGAGCAGTACTTC,CASINGQGISYEQYF
TRBJ1-3,17,TRBV4-1,many,-,TGCGCCAGCAGCCGGATATGGGACTATCGGGCCGGAAACACCATATATTTT,CASSRIWDYRAGNTIYF
TRBJ2-4,16,TRBV18,-,TRBD1,TGTGCCAGCTCACTGGGGGACAGCCTAGCCAAAAACATTCAGTACTTC,CASSLGDSLAKNIQYF
TRBJ1-3,15,TRBV6-1,-,-,TGTGCCAGCAGTGAAGTCGTGAGCTCTGGAAACACCATATATTTT,CASSEVVSSGNTIYF
TRBJ2-7,15,TRBV28,-,-,TGTGCCAGCAGTCTAGGTTCGGTTAGCGGATACGAGCAGTACTTC,CASSLGSVSGYEQYF
TRBJ2-3,16,TRBV27,-,-,TGTGCCAGCAGTTTATCCCGGACAGGAGGGTCGGATACGCAGTATTTT,CASSLSRTGGSDTQYF
TRBJ2-7,15,TRBV7-9,-,-,TGTGCCAGCAGCTTTGGGGGGCGTCCCTTCTACGAGCAGTACTTC,CASSFGGRPFYEQYF
TRBJ2-7,16,TRBV7-9,-,TRBD2,TGTGCCAGCAGCTTAGGAGCGGGAGTAAGCTCCTACGAGCAGTACTTC,CASSLGAGVSSYEQYF
TRBJ1-4,16,TRBV7-9,-,-,TGTGCCAGCAGCTTGATGGGAGGGAATGGAGGTGAAAAACTGTTTTTT,CASSLMGGNGGEKLFF
TRBJ2-1,14,TRBV11-3,-,TRBD1,TGTGCCAGCACCATAACGGACAGGGCGCTTAGACAGTTCTTC,CASTITDRALRQFF
TRBJ2-1,13,TRBV10-3,-,-,TGTGCCATCAGTGTGTCCAGTTACAATGAGCAGTTCTTC,CAISVSSYNEQFF
TRBJ2-2,12,TRBV7-9,-,-,TGTGCCAGCGGCGGGTACACCGGGGAGCTGTTTTTT,CASGGYTGELFF
TRBJ2-3,17,TRBV5-1,-,TRBD2,TGCGCCAGCAGCTTGGTCGGGACTAGCGGGAGTGGTGATACGCAGTATTTT,CASSLVGTSGSGDTQYF
TRBJ2-7,17,TRBV7-9,-,-,TGTGCCAGCAGCTCCAGCCTTACTAGGCCCCAGGGTGACGAGCAGTACTTC,CASSSSLTRPQGDEQYF
TRBJ2-5,14,TRBV2,-,-,TGTGCCAGCAGTGGTGCTAGCGAACAAGAGACCCAGTACTTC,CASSGASEQETQYF
TRBJ2-7,14,TRBV7-9,-,TRBD1,TGTGCCAGCAGCTTCGAAGGGACAGGGTACGAGCAGTACTTC,CASSFEGTGYEQYF
TRBJ1-3,13,TRBV5-1,-,-,TGCGCCAGCACGAGGGGCTCTGGAAACACCATATATTTT,CASTRGSGNTIYF
TRBJ2-7,14,TRBV28,once,-,TGTGCCAGCAGTTCCGGGGATAAGGCCTACGAGCAGTACTTC,CASSSGDKAYEQYF
TRBJ2-3,15,TRBV4-1,-,-,TGCGCCAGCAGCCTATCACGATCTAGCACAGATACGCAGTATTTT,CASSLSRSSTDTQYF
TRBJ2-3,13,TRBV11-1,-,-,TGTGCCAGCAGCTTAGTTTTAGACAGTACGCAGTATTTT,CASSLVLDSTQYF
TRBJ2-7,14,TRBV28,few,TRBD2,TGTGCCAGCAGTCCTACTAGCGGGAGTTACGAGCAGTACTTC,CASSPTSGSYEQYF
TRBJ1-3,17,TRBV4-2,-,TRBD1,TGTGCCAGCAGCCAAGATTTCGGGACAGGGACTGGAAACACCATATATTTT,CASSQDFGTGTGNTIYF
TRBJ1-1,14,TRBV11-3,-,-,TGTGCCAGCAGCTTAGTGAGTGGTGACACTGAAGCTTTCTTT,CASSLVSGDTEAFF
TRBJ1-1,15,TRBV10-3,-,-,TGTGCCATCAGTGAGAGTGAACTACTGAACACTGAAGCTTTCTTT,CAISESELLNTEAFF
TRBJ1-1,15,TRBV28,-,-,TGTGCCAGCAGTTTATACGCCAGGGCAAACACTGAAGCTTTCTTT,CASSLYARANTEAFF
TRBJ2-2,17,TRBV5-1,-,TRBD2,TGCGCCAGCAGCTTGGCTCTAGCGGGAGCTGGCACCGGGGAGCTGTTTTTT,CASSLALAGAGTGELFF
TRBJ1-4,14,TRBV5-1,many,-,TGCGCCAGCTCGGAGGGAGGCACTAATGAAAAACTGTTTTTT,CASSEGGTNEKLFF
TRBJ2-1,13,TRBV28,-,-,TGTGCCAGCACAGGGCCCCCTTACAATGAGCAGTTCTTC,CASTGPPYNEQFF
TRBJ2-7,14,TRBV28,-,TRBD1,TGTGCCAGCCGCGCGGGACAGGGGATTTACGAGCAGTACTTC,CASRAGQGIYEQYF
TRBJ2-1,15,TRBV7-9,-,TRBD2,TGTGCCAGCAGCTACTCCGGGACTAGCGTTAATGAGCAGTTCTTC,CASSYSGTSVNEQFF
TRBJ2-2,14,TRBV30,-,-,TGTGCCTGGATCGAGGGCCCGAACACCGGGGAGCTGTTTTTT,CAWIEGPNTGELFF
TRBJ2-7,15,TRBV6-1,-,-,TGTGCCAGCAGTGAAGGATCAATCGGGGCAGACGAGCAGTACTTC,CASSEGSIGADEQYF
TRBJ2-7,14,TRBV7-2,once,-,TGTGCCAGCAGCACCAATAGCGGACCCTACGAGCAGTACTTC,CASSTNSGPYEQYF